The 10 T cell receptor beta chains reported below all come from one sample, sequenced in a study of spatial heterogeneity in lung cancer. Using its own MiXCR run on the 5' RACE reads, TCRdb lists one record per CDR3 protein. The sample shows roughly 100,000 distinct CDR3 sequences, roughly 8.7% of them seen only once. The time point: sample taken at primary tumor resection. No cells were sorted before sequencing. The whole RNA sequenced was extracted from tumor, nontumor lung or frozen PBMC. The sequencing used PBMCs, collected at surgery. The receptors were gathered from a male donor with early-stage non-small cell lung cancer.

This clonotype came up a few times. The chain recombines TRBV21-1 with TRBJ1-1; the table assigns TRBD1, which was not confirmed against the DNA. TRBV21-1 is an annotated pseudogene. CDR3 length: 14 residues. CDR3 nucleotide sequence: TGTGCCATCAGGGACAGGGGAGTGAACACTGAAGCTTTCTTT. Residues: CAIRDRGVNTEAFF.

The chain combines TRBV7-2 with TRBJ2-5; D might be TRBD1 (5 bases). The length of the CDR3 is 15 residues. Trimming pared 1 base from V and 1 base from J, leaving 10 bases between. Germline values: CDR1 SGHTA, CDR2 FQGNSA. CDR3 protein: CASSLDLGPQETQYF. As DNA, the CDR3 is TGTGCCAGCAGCTTAGATTTGGGGCCCCAAGAGACCCAGTACTTC.

This clonotype was recorded a few times. The chain has TRBV10-3 and TRBJ2-4, with unresolved D. V lost 9 bases, J lost 6 bases, and 9 bases lay in between. CDR3 length: 11 residues. Germline V gives CDR1 ENHRY, CDR2 SYGVKD. CDR3 sequence: CAIGPGNIQYF. Written as DNA, the CDR3 is TGTGCCATAGGACCCGGAAACATTCAGTACTTC.

This chain uses TRBV23-1 with TRBJ2-6; D may be TRBD1 or TRBD2 (5 bases each). TRBV23-1 is an ORF for which the function is uncertain. The CDR3 runs to 19 residues. V was pared by 1 base and J by 1 base, with 17 bases between. The CDR3 protein is CASSQLVQSGGSGANVLTF. DNA for the CDR3: TGCGCCAGCAGTCAATTGGTCCAATCTGGGGGTTCTGGGGCCAACGTCCTGACTTTC.

This clonotype was seen at least ten times. The chain is built from TRBV4-3 and TRBJ2-3; D is perhaps TRBD1 or TRBD2 (5 bases each). Trimming stripped 0 bases from V and 2 bases from J, with 9 bases between. The CDR3 spans 15 residues. Germline CDR1 is LGHNA and CDR2 is YSLEER. CDR3 in amino acids: CASSQDRDPTDTQYF. CDR3 coding DNA: TGCGCCAGCAGCCAAGATAGGGACCCCACAGATACGCAGTATTTT.

This clonotype occurred a few times. The V gene is TRBV5-4, the J gene TRBJ2-7, with D hard to call. The CDR3 runs 13 residues. Germline CDR1 is SGHNT and CDR2 is YYREEE (reference sequence). Trimming left V 1 base short and J 9 bases short, with 14 bases between. The CDR3 is CASSLSGSFRQYF. The CDR3 DNA sequence: TGTGCCAGCAGCTTGTCCGGTTCCTTCAGGCAGTACTTC.

This clonotype was seen a handful of times. This chain joins TRBV7-8 and TRBJ2-6, with D maybe TRBD1 (5 bases). The germline gives CDR1 SGHVS, CDR2 FQNEAQ. Trimming pared 5 bases from V and 12 bases from J, leaving 14 bases between. The CDR3 has 13 amino acids. This CDR3 reads CASSMGQGSVLTF. Here the CDR3 DNA reads TGTGCCAGCAGCATGGGGCAGGGCTCCGTCCTGACTTTC.

This clonotype appeared a few times. The chain carries TRBV11-2 and TRBJ2-1; D is uncertain. V lost 5 bases to trimming and J lost 7 bases, with 18 bases between them. The CDR3 loop spans 15 amino acids. Germline V gene data show CDR1 as SGHAT and CDR2 as FQNNGV. CDR3 nucleotide sequence: TGTGCCAGCAGCCCCATTAGGTTCCTGACTAATGAGCAGTTCTTC. It specifies CASSPIRFLTNEQFF.

This clonotype was picked up many times. V gene TRBV9 combines with J gene TRBJ2-1; 12 bases are shared with TRBD2. The CDR3 is made up of 18 amino acids. Germline trimming cut 3 bases from V and 0 bases from J; bases unmatched to any gene: 7. Germline CDR1 reads SGDLS; CDR2 reads YYNGEE. The CDR3 here is CASSALAGGISSYNEQFF. Written as DNA, the CDR3 is TGTGCCAGCAGCGCTCTAGCGGGGGGGATCAGCTCCTACAATGAGCAGTTCTTC.

This clonotype was seen more than once but under ten times. The rearrangement uses TRBV4-2 and TRBJ2-5; a possible D gene is TRBD2 (5 bases). CDR3 length equals 14 residues. V was pared by 3 bases and J by 7 bases, with 15 bases between. Germline CDR1 LGHNA, CDR2 YNFKEQ. The CDR3 loop is CASSQLATDGTQYF. The CDR3 nucleotides read TGTGCCAGCAGCCAGCTAGCAACGGACGGGACCCAGTACTTC.